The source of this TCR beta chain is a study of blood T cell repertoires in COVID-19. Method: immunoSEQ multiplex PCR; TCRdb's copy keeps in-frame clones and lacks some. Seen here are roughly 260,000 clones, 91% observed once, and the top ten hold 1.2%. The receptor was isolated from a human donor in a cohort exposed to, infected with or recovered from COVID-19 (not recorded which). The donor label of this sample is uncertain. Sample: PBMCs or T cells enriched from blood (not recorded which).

In nucleotides, the CDR3 is TGTGCCAGCAGCTCGGCCGGGACTCTCGGAGGCGGGGAGCTGTTTTTT. Translating gives CASSSAGTLGGGELFF. The V and J genes are TRBV7-2 and TRBJ2-2, with D possibly matching TRBD2 (6 bases). CDR3 length equals 16 residues. Germline V gene sequence: CDR1 SGHTA, CDR2 FQGNSA. Trimming pared 4 bases from V and 7 bases from J, leaving 19 bases between.